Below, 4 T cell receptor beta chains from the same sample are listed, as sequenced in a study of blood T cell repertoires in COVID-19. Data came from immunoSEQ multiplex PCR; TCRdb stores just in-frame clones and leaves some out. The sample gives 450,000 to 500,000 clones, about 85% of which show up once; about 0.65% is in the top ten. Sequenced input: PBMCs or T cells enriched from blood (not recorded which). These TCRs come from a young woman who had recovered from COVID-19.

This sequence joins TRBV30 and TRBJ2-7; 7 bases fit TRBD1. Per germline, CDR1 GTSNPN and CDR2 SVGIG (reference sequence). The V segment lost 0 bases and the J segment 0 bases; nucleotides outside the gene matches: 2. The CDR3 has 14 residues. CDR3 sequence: CAWSVQGRSYEQYF. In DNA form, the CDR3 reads TGTGCCTGGAGTGTACAGGGGCGCTCCTACGAGCAGTACTTC.

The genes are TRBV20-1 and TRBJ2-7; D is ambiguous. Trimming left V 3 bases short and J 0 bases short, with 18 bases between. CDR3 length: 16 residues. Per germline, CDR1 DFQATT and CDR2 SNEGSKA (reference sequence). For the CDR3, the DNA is TGCAGTGCTAGTTCGCCCTCCGGGTCCAGCTCCTACGAGCAGTACTTC. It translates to CSASSPSGSSSYEQYF.

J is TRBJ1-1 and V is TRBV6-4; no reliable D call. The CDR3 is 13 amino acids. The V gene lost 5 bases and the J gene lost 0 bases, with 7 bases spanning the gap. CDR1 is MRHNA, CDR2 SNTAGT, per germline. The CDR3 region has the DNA TGTGCCAGCAGTATACAGCTGAACACTGAAGCTTTCTTT. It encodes CASSIQLNTEAFF.

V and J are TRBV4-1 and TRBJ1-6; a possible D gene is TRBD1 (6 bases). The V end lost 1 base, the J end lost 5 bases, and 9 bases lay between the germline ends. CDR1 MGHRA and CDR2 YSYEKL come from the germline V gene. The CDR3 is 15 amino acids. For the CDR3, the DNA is TGCGCCAGCAGCCAAGCAACAGGGAATAATTCACCCCTCCACTTT. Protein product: CASSQATGNNSPLHF.